Detailed here is one T cell receptor beta chain. The germline gives CDR1 SGHDN, CDR2 FVKESK. The CDR3 runs to 15 residues. Trimming removed 5 bases at V and 2 bases at J, with 15 bases between. A single record per CDR3 protein comes from TCRdb applying MiXCR to the RT-PCR reads. The sample holds about 680,000 distinct CDR3 sequences, over 12% seen once. The sequence derives from a female donor in good health, serving as a healthy control. The sequenced sample consisted of memory CD4+ T cells from blood. This rearrangement joins TRBV14 to TRBJ1-1, with D tentatively TRBD1 (5 bases). Here the CDR3 reads CASSGASGFNTEAFF. The CDR3 coding sequence is TGTGCCAGCAGCGGAGCATCAGGGTTCAACACTGAAGCTTTCTTT.